This record looks at one T cell receptor beta chain sequence and its context. In the original analysis: Amplification with reference gene primers provided the estimates of nucleated cell counts. Profiling relied on immunoSEQ multiplex PCR, and the TCRdb table lists in-frame clones only, not all of them. That table furnishes V, J and clone size, whereas the DNA furnished D and trimming. This table holds 150,000 to 160,000 clones, about 90% found once. This CDR3 is built from 13 residues. The germline gives CDR1 MNHEY, CDR2 SVGAGI. V shed 6 bases and J 4 bases; nucleotides not matched to a gene: 3. The data originate from a study of blood T cell repertoires in COVID-19. Study details: Both acute and convalescent COVID-19 samples were obtained from the United States, Italy and Spain. Sources were T cells, B-cell-depleted T cells, or PBMCs; the material itself was cDNA or gDNA.

The source of this sequence is a man aged 50-60 years with acute or convalescent COVID-19. Sequenced material: peripheral blood. The rearrangement uses TRBV6-5 and TRBJ2-7; 10 bases are a match to TRBD1. The CDR3 coding sequence is TGTGCCAGCAGCCCGGACAGGGGGTACGAGCAGTACGTC. This translates into CASSPDRGYEQYV.